Listed here are 16 T cell receptor beta chains from one sample, sequenced in a study of STAT5B mutations in CD4+ large granular lymphocyte leukemia. The method was immunoSEQ multiplex PCR; TCRdb's version includes in-frame clones alone and lacks a portion of them. The sample comprises approximately 35,000 clones, 65% to 70% of which are singletons, and around 1.9% rests with the top ten. Sequencing used CD4+ T cells from blood buffy coats. These receptors came from a human donor in good health.

The chain links TRBV19 to TRBJ1-5, with 11 bases identical to TRBD1. The CDR3 runs to 17 residues. CDR1 LNHDA and CDR2 SQIVND come from the germline V gene (reference sequence). The V and J ends lost 4 bases and 6 bases, in that order; junction bases with no gene match: 11. The CDR3 DNA reads as TGTGCCAGTAGTACTGCTTCCGGACAGGGGGCGACTCAGCCCCAGCATTTT. This translates into CASSTASGQGATQPQHF.

The chain couples TRBV11-2 to TRBJ1-1; 7 bases are a match to TRBD1. This CDR3 comprises 13 residues. J lost 11 bases, V lost 0 bases, and 6 bases had no gene match. Germline V gene lookup returns CDR1 SGHAT and CDR2 FQNNGV. The CDR3, as DNA: TGTGCCAGCAGCTTAGACAGGGGGAGAGAGGCTTTCTTT. Translating it yields CASSLDRGREAFF.

The chain carries TRBV11-3 and TRBJ1-2; D may be TRBD1 (5 bases). Germline V gene lookup returns CDR1 SGHNT and CDR2 YENEEA. Trimming stripped 5 bases from V and 5 bases from J, with 9 bases between. The CDR3 covers 12 residues. This CDR3 is CASSQGVYGYTF. DNA for the CDR3: TGTGCCAGCAGCCAGGGAGTATATGGCTACACCTTC.

This sequence joins TRBV29-1 and TRBJ2-1, with D unclear. Deletions cut 4 bases from V and 7 bases from J, with 17 bases between. Germline loops: CDR1 SQVTM, CDR2 ANQGSEA. This CDR3 comprises 14 residues. CDR3 amino acids: CSVAVPPPTNEQFF. The CDR3 region has the DNA TGCAGCGTTGCAGTCCCACCCCCCACAAATGAGCAGTTCTTC.

V gene TRBV12-5 combines with J gene TRBJ1-1; 7 nucleotides align to TRBD1. CDR3 length: 15 amino acids. V gave up 1 base and J gave up 5 bases; unmatched junction bases: 7. Germline V CDR1 and CDR2: LGHNT, FRNRAP. The CDR3 DNA follows: TGTGCTAGTGGTTTGGGACAGGGAAGAGGGACTGAAGCTTTCTTT. Its translation is CASGLGQGRGTEAFF.

The V and J genes are TRBV6-5 and TRBJ1-2, with a weak D call TRBD1 (5 bases). The germline V and J ends were trimmed by 3 bases and 7 bases, with 15 bases remaining between them. The V gene's germline CDR1 is MNHEY and CDR2 SVGAGI. CDR3 size: 14 residues. CDR3 nucleotides: TGTGCCAGCAGTTATTCTCGGGGCTCCGGTGGCTACACCTTC. It translates to CASSYSRGSGGYTF.

The chain uses TRBV5-4 and TRBJ2-4, with D maybe TRBD1 (6 bases). Germline assignment: CDR1 SGHNT and CDR2 YYREEE (reference sequence). The CDR3 consists of 16 residues. V was shortened by 0 bases and J by 0 bases, with 10 bases between the two germline ends. The CDR3 region has the DNA TGTGCCAGCAGCTTGGGGCAGGGGTTAGCCAAAAACATTCAGTACTTC. Translating gives CASSLGQGLAKNIQYF.

V usage is TRBV2 and J usage is TRBJ1-2, with 8 bases fitting TRBD1. Germline CDR1 SNHLY, CDR2 FYNNEI. This CDR3 contains 14 residues. With 3 bases clipped from V and 6 bases from J, the junction kept 6 bases outside the gene matches. This CDR3 reads CASSERTGPNGYTF. CDR3 nucleotide sequence: TGTGCCAGCAGTGAGCGGACAGGGCCCAATGGCTACACCTTC.

Within the sample, this clone is medium-sized (0.01 to 0.1%). The chain couples TRBV5-8 to TRBJ1-1, with D uncertain. V was pared by 5 bases and J by 2 bases, with 16 bases between. Germline CDR1 reads SGHTS; CDR2 reads YDEGEE. The CDR3 consists of 15 residues. In DNA, the CDR3 is TGTGCCAGCAGACGAACCCCCTCCCCCAACACTGAAGCTTTCTTT. Protein: CASRRTPSPNTEAFF.

The chain joins TRBV29-1 to TRBJ2-5; 10 bases are shared with TRBD1. The CDR3 is made up of 11 amino acids. In germline, CDR1 is SQVTM, CDR2 ANQGSEA. Trimming at V came to 7 bases and at J to 4 bases, leaving 0 bases not matched to a gene. CDR3 nucleotide sequence: TGCAGCGGGGACAGGGGAGAGACCCAGTACTTC. This translates into CSGDRGETQYF.

The V gene is TRBV25-1, the J gene TRBJ1-1; TRBD1 matches 7 bases. Unmatched junction bases numbered 3, after V lost 8 bases and J lost 0 bases. The CDR3 length is 13 residues. CDR1 and CDR2 from the germline V gene are MGHDK and SYGVNS. The CDR3 DNA is TGTGCCAGCGGGCAGGGGGTGAACACTGAAGCTTTCTTT. Protein product: CASGQGVNTEAFF.

The CDR3 loop is CASSLGARGGSETQYF. CDR3 DNA sequence: TGCGCCAGCAGCTTGGGGGCGCGGGGGGGGTCGGAGACCCAGTACTTC. The chain joins TRBV5-1 to TRBJ2-5, with TRBD2 matching 9 bases. The CDR3 sequence is 16 residues long. V dropped 0 bases and J dropped 5; count of bases not matched to a gene: 8. Per the germline V gene, CDR1 is SGHRS and CDR2 is YFSETQ.

The chain has TRBV11-2 and TRBJ1-4, with TRBD1 identical over 9 bases. Germline values: CDR1 SGHAT, CDR2 FQNNGV. The V and J ends lost 7 bases and 7 bases, in that order; junction bases with no gene match: 7. This CDR3 contains 14 residues. The CDR3 reads CASTKQGASEKLFF. CDR3 bases: TGTGCCAGCACCAAACAGGGGGCCAGTGAAAAACTGTTTTTT.

V and J are TRBV29-1 and TRBJ1-3, with TRBD1 as a possible D gene (5 bases). The CDR3 is made up of 11 amino acids. Germline V gene data show CDR1 as SQVTM and CDR2 as ANQGSEA. The CDR3 loop is CAIGAGNTIYF. The CDR3 coding sequence is TGCGCGATAGGGGCTGGAAACACCATATATTTT.

The table lists this clone with a few counts. The J gene is TRBJ1-6, the V gene TRBV4-1, with D uncertain. CDR3 length: 15 amino acids. From germline, CDR1 is MGHRA and CDR2 YSYEKL. V gave up 0 bases and J gave up 9 bases, with 12 bases separating them. In DNA, the CDR3 is TGCGCCAGCAGCCAAGATTTCCAATACAGTTCACCCCTCCACTTT. Its protein is CASSQDFQYSSPLHF.

This chain connects TRBV7-6 to TRBJ1-5; D is ambiguous. Germline V lookup: CDR1 SGHVS, CDR2 FNYEAQ. V shed 1 base and J shed 0 bases, with 7 bases lying between them. CDR3 length: 15 amino acids. In DNA form, the CDR3 reads TGTGCCAGCAGCTTAGGGACGGATAGCAATCAGCCCCAGCATTTT. It encodes CASSLGTDSNQPQHF.